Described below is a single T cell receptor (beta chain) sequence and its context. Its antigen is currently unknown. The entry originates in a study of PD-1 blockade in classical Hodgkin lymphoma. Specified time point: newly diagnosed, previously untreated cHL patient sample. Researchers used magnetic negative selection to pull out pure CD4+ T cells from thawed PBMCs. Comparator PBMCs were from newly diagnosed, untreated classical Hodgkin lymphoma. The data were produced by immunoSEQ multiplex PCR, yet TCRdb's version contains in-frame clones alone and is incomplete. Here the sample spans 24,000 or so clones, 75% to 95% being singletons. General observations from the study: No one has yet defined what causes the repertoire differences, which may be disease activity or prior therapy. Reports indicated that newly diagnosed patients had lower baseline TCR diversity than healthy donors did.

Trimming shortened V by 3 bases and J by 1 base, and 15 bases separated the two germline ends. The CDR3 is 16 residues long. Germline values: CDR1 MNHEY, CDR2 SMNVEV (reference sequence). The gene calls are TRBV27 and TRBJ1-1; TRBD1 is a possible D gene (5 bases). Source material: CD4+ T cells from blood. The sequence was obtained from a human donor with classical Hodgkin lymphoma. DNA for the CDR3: TGTGCCAGCAGTTTCTTATCCGGGACGGCGAACACTGAAGCTTTCTTT. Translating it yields CASSFLSGTANTEAFF.